These 5 T cell receptor beta chains were all obtained from the same sample, sequenced in a study of T cell repertoires in cytomegalovirus infection. No antigen has been assigned to these receptors. TCRdb fed the reads into MiXCR, producing one record per CDR3 protein. The table shows 800,000 to 950,000 distinct CDR3 sequences, with roughly 33% occurring only once. Sequences were derived from cultured CD8+ T cells from PBMCs, sampled from culture after CMV antigen stimulation. These receptors came from a human donor in good health (CMV status not recorded). Some clones in this sample may be carry-over from other donors' samples.

This chain links TRBV19 with TRBJ1-6; no clear D. The CDR3 has 13 residues. From germline, CDR1 is LNHDA and CDR2 SQIVND (reference sequence). V lost 7 bases, J lost 7 bases, and 11 bases lay in between. The CDR3: CASMEGENSPLHF. Here the CDR3 DNA reads TGTGCCAGTATGGAGGGAGAAAATTCACCCCTCCACTTT.

This chain connects TRBV28 to TRBJ2-3; the D call may be TRBD1 or TRBD2 (5 bases each). The germline V gene has CDR1 MDHEN and CDR2 SYDVKM. The CDR3 loop spans 15 amino acids. Trimming left V 5 bases short and J 2 bases short, with 14 bases between. Here the CDR3 DNA reads TGTGCCAGCAGTATCATCCGGGACCTCACAGATACGCAGTATTTT. Its protein product is CASSIIRDLTDTQYF. Full variable domain (rest looked up from reference TRBV28 and TRBJ2-3): DVKVTQSSRYLVKRTGEKVFLECVQDMDHENMFWYRQDPGLGLRLIYFSYDVKMKEKGDIPEGYSVSREKKERFSLILESASTNQTSMYLCASSIIRDLTDTQYFGPGTRLTVL.

The table lists this clonotype with a few counts. The gene calls are TRBV6-6 and TRBJ2-1, with unresolved D. V was trimmed by 2 bases and J by 6 bases, leaving 20 bases between them. Per germline, CDR1 MNHNY and CDR2 SVGAGI (reference sequence). The CDR3 runs to 17 residues. The CDR3 loop is CASSYLDQLSRLNEQFF. CDR3 sequence (DNA): TGTGCCAGCAGTTACCTAGACCAGCTCTCCCGCCTCAATGAGCAGTTCTTC.

The chain is built from TRBV6-6 and TRBJ2-1; 8 bases are a match to TRBD2. The CDR3 consists of 15 residues. The V gene's germline CDR1 is MNHNY and CDR2 SVGAGI (reference sequence). The V gene end was trimmed by 0 bases and the J gene end by 5 bases; junction bases not matched to a gene: 3. CDR3 nucleotides: TGTGCCAGCAGTTACTCCCAGCGGGGGCACAATGAGCAGTTCTTC. This encodes CASSYSQRGHNEQFF.

The chain has TRBV5-1 and TRBJ2-7, with 7 positions matching TRBD1. Trimming at V came to 4 bases and at J to 3 bases, leaving 7 bases not matched to a gene. This CDR3 is 14 amino acids long. The germline gives CDR1 SGHRS, CDR2 YFSETQ. The CDR3 is CASSPDRYLYEQYV. CDR3 sequence (DNA): TGCGCCAGCAGCCCGGACAGGTACCTCTACGAGCAGTACGTC.